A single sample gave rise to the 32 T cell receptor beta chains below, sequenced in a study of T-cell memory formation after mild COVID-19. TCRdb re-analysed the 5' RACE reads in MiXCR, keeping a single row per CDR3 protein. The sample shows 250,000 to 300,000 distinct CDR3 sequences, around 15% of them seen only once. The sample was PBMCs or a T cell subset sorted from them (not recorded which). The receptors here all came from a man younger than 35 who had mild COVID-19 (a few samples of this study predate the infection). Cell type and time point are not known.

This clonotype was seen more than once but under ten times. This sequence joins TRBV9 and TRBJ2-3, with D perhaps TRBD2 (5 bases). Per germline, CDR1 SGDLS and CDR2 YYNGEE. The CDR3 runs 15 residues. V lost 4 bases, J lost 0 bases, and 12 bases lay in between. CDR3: CASSPRAYSTDTQYF. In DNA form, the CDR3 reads TGTGCCAGCAGCCCGCGGGCCTACAGCACAGATACGCAGTATTTT.

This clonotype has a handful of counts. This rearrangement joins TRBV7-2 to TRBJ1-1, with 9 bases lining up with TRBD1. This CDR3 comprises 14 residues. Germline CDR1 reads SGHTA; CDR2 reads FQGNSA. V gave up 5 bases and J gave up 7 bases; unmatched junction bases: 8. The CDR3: CASSPRQGVDEAFF. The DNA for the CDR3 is TGTGCCAGCAGCCCCCGACAGGGGGTTGATGAAGCTTTCTTT. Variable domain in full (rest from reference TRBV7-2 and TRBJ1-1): GAGVSQSPSNKVTEKGKDVELRCDPISGHTALYWYRQSLGQGLEFLIYFQGNSAPDKSGLPSDRFSAERTGGSVSTLTIQRTQQEDSAVYLCASSPRQGVDEAFFGQGTRLTVV.

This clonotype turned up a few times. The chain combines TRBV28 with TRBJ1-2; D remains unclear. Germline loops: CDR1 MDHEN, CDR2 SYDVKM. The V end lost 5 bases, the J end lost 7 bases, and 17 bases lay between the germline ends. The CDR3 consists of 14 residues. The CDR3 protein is CASSPAHPVSGYTF. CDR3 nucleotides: TGTGCCAGCAGTCCGGCACACCCGGTTTCTGGCTACACCTTC.

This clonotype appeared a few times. CDR3: CASSPVGITDTQYF. CDR3 sequence (DNA): TGTGCCAGCAGTCCCGTCGGGATCACAGATACGCAGTATTTT. The rearrangement joins TRBV12-3 or TRBV12-4 to TRBJ2-3, with D perhaps matching TRBD2 (5 bases). Trimming removed 5 bases from V and 2 bases from J, with 11 bases in between. This CDR3 has 14 amino acids.

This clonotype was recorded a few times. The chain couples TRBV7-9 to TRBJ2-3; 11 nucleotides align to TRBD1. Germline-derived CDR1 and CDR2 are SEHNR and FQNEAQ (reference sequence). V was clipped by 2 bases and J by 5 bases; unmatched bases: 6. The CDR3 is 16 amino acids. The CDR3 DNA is TGTGCCAGCAGCTTACCAGGACAGGGGGCGGGAGATACGCAGTATTTT. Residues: CASSLPGQGAGDTQYF.

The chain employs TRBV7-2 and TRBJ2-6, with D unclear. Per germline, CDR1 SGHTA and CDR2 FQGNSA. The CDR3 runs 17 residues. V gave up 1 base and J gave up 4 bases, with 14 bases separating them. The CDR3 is CASSLEKGFDGANVLTF. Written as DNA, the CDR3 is TGTGCCAGCAGCTTAGAGAAGGGCTTTGACGGGGCCAACGTCCTGACTTTC.

The CDR3 DNA follows: TGTGCCAGCAGCTTCCACAGGGGGCGATTTCTAGGAGCTTTCTTT. It encodes CASSFHRGRFLGAFF. The rearrangement uses TRBV7-9 and TRBJ1-1; TRBD1 agrees at 9 bases. V was clipped by 3 bases and J by 10 bases; unmatched bases: 12. CDR1 and CDR2 from the germline V gene are SEHNR and FQNEAQ (reference sequence). The CDR3 runs 15 residues.

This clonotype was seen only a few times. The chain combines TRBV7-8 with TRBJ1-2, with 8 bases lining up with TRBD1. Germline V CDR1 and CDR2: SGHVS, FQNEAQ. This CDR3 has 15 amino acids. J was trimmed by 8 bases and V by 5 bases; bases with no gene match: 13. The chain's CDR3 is CASSPYGQGARGYTF. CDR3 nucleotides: TGTGCCAGCAGCCCGTATGGCCAGGGGGCTAGGGGCTACACCTTC.

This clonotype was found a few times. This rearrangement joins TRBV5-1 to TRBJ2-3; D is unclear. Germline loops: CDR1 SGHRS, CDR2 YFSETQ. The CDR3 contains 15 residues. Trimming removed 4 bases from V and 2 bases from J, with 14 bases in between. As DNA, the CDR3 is TGCGCCAGCAGCCCGCCCGAAGCCTACACAGATACGCAGTATTTT. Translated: CASSPPEAYTDTQYF. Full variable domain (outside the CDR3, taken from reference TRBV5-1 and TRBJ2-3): KAGVTQTPRYLIKTRGQQVTLSCSPISGHRSVSWYQQTPGQGLQFLFEYFSETQRNKGNFPGRFSGRQFSNSRSEMNVSTLELGDSALYLCASSPPEAYTDTQYFGPGTRLTVL.

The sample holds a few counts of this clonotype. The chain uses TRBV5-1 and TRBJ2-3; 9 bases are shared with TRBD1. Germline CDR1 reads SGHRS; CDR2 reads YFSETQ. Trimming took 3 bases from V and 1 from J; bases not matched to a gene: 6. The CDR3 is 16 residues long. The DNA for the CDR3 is TGCGCCAGCAGCTCCACACAGGGGGCTGGCACAGATACGCAGTATTTT. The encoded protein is CASSSTQGAGTDTQYF.

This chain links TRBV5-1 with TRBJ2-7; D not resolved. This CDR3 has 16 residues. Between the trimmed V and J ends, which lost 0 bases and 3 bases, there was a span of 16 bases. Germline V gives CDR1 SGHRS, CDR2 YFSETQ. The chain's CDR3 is CASSLAQAARSYEQYF. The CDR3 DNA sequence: TGCGCCAGCAGCTTGGCCCAGGCAGCCCGAAGCTACGAGCAGTACTTC.

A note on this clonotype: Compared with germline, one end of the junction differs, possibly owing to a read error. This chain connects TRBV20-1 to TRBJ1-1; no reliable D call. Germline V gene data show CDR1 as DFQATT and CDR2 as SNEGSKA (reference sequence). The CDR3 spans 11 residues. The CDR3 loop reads CSARGGLEALF. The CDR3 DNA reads TGCAGTGCTAGAGGTGGGCTAGAAGCTTTGTTT.

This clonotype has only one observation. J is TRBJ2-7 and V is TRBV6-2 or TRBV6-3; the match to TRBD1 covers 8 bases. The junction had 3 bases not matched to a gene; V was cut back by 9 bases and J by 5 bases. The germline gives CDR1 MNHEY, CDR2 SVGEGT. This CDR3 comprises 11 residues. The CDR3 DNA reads TGTGCCAGTTCAGGGGGCAACGAGCAGTACTTC. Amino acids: CASSGGNEQYF.

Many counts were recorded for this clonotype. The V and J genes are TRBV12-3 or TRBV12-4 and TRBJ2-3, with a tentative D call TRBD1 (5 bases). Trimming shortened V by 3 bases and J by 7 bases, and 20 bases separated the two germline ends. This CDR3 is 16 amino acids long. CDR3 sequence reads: CASSLGPDQVKYTQYF. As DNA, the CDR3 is TGTGCCAGCAGTTTGGGGCCGGACCAAGTCAAGTATACGCAGTATTTT.

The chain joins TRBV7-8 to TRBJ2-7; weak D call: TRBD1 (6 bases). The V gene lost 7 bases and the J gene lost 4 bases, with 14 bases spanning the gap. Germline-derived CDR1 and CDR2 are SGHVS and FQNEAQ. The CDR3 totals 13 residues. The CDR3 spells CASKQGGGYEQYV. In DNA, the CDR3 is TGTGCCAGCAAACAGGGCGGCGGATACGAGCAGTACGTC.

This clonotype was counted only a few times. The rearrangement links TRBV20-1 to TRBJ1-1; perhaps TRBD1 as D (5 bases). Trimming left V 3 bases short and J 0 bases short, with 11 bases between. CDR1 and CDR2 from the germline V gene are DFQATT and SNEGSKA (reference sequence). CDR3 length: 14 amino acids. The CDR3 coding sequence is TGCAGTGCTAGGGAGGGGCGGATGAACACTGAAGCTTTCTTT. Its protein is CSAREGRMNTEAFF.

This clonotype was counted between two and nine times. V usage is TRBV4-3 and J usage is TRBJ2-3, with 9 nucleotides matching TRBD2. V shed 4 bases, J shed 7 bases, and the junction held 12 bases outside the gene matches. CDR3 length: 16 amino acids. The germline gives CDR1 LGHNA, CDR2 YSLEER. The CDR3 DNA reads TGCGCCAGCAGCCTGGGTACGGCCAGCGGGGGGTATACGCAGTATTTT. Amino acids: CASSLGTASGGYTQYF.

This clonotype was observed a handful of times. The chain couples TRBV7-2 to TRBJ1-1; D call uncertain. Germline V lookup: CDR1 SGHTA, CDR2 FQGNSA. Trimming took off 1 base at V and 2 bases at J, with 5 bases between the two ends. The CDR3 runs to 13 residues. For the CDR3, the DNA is TGTGCCAGCAGCTTAGGGTCTAACACTGAAGCTTTCTTT. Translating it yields CASSLGSNTEAFF.

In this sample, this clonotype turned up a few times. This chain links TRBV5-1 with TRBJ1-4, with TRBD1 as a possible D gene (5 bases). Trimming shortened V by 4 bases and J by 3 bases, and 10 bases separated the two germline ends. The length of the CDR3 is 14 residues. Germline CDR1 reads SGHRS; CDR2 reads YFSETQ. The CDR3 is CASSTRDPNEKLFF. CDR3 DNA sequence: TGCGCCAGCAGCACCCGGGACCCTAATGAAAAACTGTTTTTT. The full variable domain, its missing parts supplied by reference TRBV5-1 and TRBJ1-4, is KAGVTQTPRYLIKTRGQQVTLSCSPISGHRSVSWYQQTPGQGLQFLFEYFSETQRNKGNFPGRFSGRQFSNSRSEMNVSTLELGDSALYLCASSTRDPNEKLFFGSGTQLSVL.

The CDR3 region has the DNA TGTGCCAGCAGCCAAGATTGGGGCTCCCCTCAGTATTTT. This translates into CASSQDWGSPQYF. V usage is TRBV3-1 and J usage is TRBJ2-3, with D perhaps matching TRBD1 (5 bases). Trimming removed 0 bases at V and 12 bases at J, with 13 bases between. This CDR3 spans 13 amino acids. Germline loops: CDR1 LGHDT, CDR2 YNNKEL (reference sequence).

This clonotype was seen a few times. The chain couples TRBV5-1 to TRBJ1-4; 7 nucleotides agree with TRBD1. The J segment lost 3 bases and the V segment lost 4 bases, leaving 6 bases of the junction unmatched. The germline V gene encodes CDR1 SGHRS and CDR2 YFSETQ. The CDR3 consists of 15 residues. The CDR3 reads CASSTTGTANEKLFF. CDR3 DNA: TGCGCCAGCAGCACGACCGGGACAGCTAATGAAAAACTGTTTTTT.

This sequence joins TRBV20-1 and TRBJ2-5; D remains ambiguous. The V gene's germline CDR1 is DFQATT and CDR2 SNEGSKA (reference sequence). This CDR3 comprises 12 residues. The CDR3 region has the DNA TGCAGCCTCAGTAAGGCCCTGGTGACCCAGTACTTC. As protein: CSLSKALVTQYF.

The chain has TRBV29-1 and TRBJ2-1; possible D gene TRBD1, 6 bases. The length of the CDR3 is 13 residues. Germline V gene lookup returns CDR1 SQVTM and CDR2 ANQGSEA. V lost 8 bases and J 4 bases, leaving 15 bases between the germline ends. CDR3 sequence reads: CSFDPQGYNEQFF. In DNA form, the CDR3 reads TGCAGCTTCGACCCCCAGGGGTACAATGAGCAGTTCTTC.

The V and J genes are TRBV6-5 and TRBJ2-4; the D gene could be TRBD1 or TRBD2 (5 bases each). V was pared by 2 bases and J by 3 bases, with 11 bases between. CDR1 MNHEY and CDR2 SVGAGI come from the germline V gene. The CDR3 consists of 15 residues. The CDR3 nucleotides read TGTGCCAGCAGTTACGGGGGATGGGGCAAAAACATTCAGTACTTC. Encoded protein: CASSYGGWGKNIQYF.

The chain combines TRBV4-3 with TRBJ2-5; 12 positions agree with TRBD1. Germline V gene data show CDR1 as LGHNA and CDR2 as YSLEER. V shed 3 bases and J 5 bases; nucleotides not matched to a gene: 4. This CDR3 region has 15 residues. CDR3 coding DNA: TGCGCCAGCAGCCAGGGACAGGGGGCGTGGGAGACCCAGTACTTC. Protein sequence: CASSQGQGAWETQYF.

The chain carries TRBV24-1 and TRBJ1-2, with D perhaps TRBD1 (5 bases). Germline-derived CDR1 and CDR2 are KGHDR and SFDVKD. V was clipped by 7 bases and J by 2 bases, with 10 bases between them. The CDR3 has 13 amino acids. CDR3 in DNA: TGTGCCACCAGCTTGGGACGGAACTATGGCTACACCTTC. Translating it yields CATSLGRNYGYTF.

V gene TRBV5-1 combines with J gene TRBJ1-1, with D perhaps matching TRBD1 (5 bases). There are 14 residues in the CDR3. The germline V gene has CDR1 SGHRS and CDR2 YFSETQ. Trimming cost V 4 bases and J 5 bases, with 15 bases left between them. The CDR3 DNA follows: TGCGCCAGCAGCCCAGTTCTCGGGGGGACTGAAGCTTTCTTT. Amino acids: CASSPVLGGTEAFF.

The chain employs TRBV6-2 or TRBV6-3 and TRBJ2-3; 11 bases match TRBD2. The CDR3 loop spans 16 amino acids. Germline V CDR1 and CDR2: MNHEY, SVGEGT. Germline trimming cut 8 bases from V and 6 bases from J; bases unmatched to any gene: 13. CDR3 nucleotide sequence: TGTGCCAGCCAACGCCGACTAGCGGGGCTGAGGGATACGCAGTATTTT. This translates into CASQRRLAGLRDTQYF.

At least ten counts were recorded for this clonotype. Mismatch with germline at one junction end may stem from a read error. The CDR3: CASTITPPGRLSPSTTLSF. The DNA of the CDR3 is TGTGCCAGCACCATAACCCCCCCCGGAAGACTTTCGCCAAGTACGACACTTTCCTTC. The chain has TRBV6-5 and TRBJ1-2; D is unclear. CDR3 length: 19 amino acids. Germline V gene data show CDR1 as MNHEY and CDR2 as SVGAGI.

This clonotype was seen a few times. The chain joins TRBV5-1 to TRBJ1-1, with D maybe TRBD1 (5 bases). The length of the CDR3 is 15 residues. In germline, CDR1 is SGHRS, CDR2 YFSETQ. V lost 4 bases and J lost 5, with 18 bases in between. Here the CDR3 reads CASSPRLGEGTEAFF. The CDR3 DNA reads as TGCGCCAGCAGCCCACGGCTAGGGGAAGGGACTGAAGCTTTCTTT.

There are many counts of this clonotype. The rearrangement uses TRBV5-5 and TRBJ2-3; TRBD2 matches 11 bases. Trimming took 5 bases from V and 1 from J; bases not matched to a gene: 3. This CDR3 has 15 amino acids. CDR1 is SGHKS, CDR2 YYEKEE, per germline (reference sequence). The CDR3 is CASRPTSGGTDTQYF. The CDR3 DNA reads TGTGCCAGCAGGCCGACTAGCGGGGGCACAGATACGCAGTATTTT.

Written as DNA, the CDR3 is TGCGCCAGCAGCCCTCGGTGGGGCTCCTACAATGAGCAGTTCTTC. It codes for CASSPRWGSYNEQFF. The chain recombines TRBV4-3 with TRBJ2-1; D unclear. The CDR3 sequence is 15 residues long. Trimming took off 4 bases at V and 0 bases at J, with 10 bases between the two ends. Germline loops: CDR1 LGHNA, CDR2 YSLEER.